The rows below give T cell receptor beta chains drawn from one sample of a study of shared T cell receptors in the human thymus. Here immunoSEQ multiplex PCR was the method, and the copy in TCRdb shows in-frame clones only, minus some. The sample lists 600,000 or so clones, around 87% seen once, with roughly 0.0089% in the top ten. This sample also belongs to another study, concerning human thymus T cells.

Sequencing input: thymocytes. The source of these receptors is a boy younger than two with a congenital heart defect. Both conserved end residues are part of each CDR3. The D gene is left open where the match is weak. Clone size is not always given. Where it is, it says once, few, many or a class for expanded clones.

NA	TRBD1	TRBV6-5	TRBJ1-1	TGTGCCAGCAGTTACTCAGCGACAGGGACCACTGAAGCTTTCTTT	CASSYSATGTTEAFF
NA	NA	TRBV15	TRBJ2-7	TGTGCCACCGGCAGAGTGGGGAGGGGGGTCGGCGAGCAGTACTTC	CATGRVGRGVGEQYF
NA	NA	TRBV7-2	TRBJ1-3	TGTGCCAGCAGCTTAGTGCGGAAATCCTCCGGAAACACCATATATTTT	CASSLVRKSSGNTIYF
NA	TRBD2	TRBV27	TRBJ2-3	TGTGCCAGCAGTTTCTCCACTAGCGGGAGGGGCGATACGCAGTATTTT	CASSFSTSGRGDTQYF
NA	NA	TRBV20-1	TRBJ2-1	TGCAGTGCTAGTCTGGAGAATGAGCAGTTCTTC	CSASLENEQFF
once	NA	TRBV6-5	TRBJ2-5	TGTGCCAGCAGTTACTCGATGGGCGCCCAAGAGACCCAGTACTTC	CASSYSMGAQETQYF
NA	NA	TRBV13	TRBJ2-2	TGTGCCAGCAGCTCGCCGAGAAGAGGCACCGGGGAGCTGTTTTTT	CASSSPRRGTGELFF
NA	TRBD2	TRBV4-3	TRBJ2-1	TGCGCCAGCAGCCACGAGGGACTAGCGGGAAGCAATGAGCAGTTCTTC	CASSHEGLAGSNEQFF
NA	TRBD1	TRBV6-1	TRBJ2-7	TGTGCCAGCAGTAGAGACAGGGATGGCTCCGAGCAGTACTTC	CASSRDRDGSEQYF
NA	NA	TRBV15	TRBJ1-6	TGTGCCACCAGCAGAGATCCCAGGGGCCGGGATAATTCACCCCTCCACTTT	CATSRDPRGRDNSPLHF
NA	TRBD2	TRBV28	TRBJ2-1	TGTGCCAGCAGTTTAACTCTAGCGGGGGGCTACAATGAGCAGTTCTTC	CASSLTLAGGYNEQFF
NA	TRBD1	TRBV28	TRBJ1-2	TGTGCCAGCAGTTTAGGGGGCCCCGGACAGGGAAAGAACTCTAACTATGGCTACACCTTC	CASSLGGPGQGKNSNYGYTF
NA	NA	TRBV14	TRBJ2-6	TGTGCCAGCAGCCAAGAGGGCACAGCTCACTCTGGGGCCAACGTCCTGACTTTC	CASSQEGTAHSGANVLTF
NA	TRBD2	TRBV5-8	TRBJ2-5	TGTGCCAGCAACCCGACTAGCGGGGGTGGAGAGACCCAGTACTTC	CASNPTSGGGETQYF
NA	NA	TRBV14	TRBJ1-2	TGTGCCAGCAGCCAACCAGGGGTTGGCTACACCTTC	CASSQPGVGYTF
NA	TRBD1	TRBV4-2	TRBJ1-3	TGTGCCAGCAGCCCCCCGAAGATAGGGACAGGGAGAACCAGCTCTGGAAACACCATATATTTT	CASSPPKIGTGRTSSGNTIYF
NA	TRBD2	TRBV28	TRBJ2-1	TGTGCCAGCAGCCATAATACTAGCGTGGTCCCCTACAATGAGCAGTTCTTC	CASSHNTSVVPYNEQFF
NA	NA	TRBV7-2	TRBJ2-5	TGTGCCAGCAGCTTACTGGCCAGGCAGCAAGAGACCCAGTACTTC	CASSLLARQQETQYF
NA	NA	TRBV14	TRBJ2-5	TGTGCCAGCAGCCAAGAAGAACAGCAAGAGACCCAGTACTTC	CASSQEEQQETQYF
NA	TRBD1	TRBV19	TRBJ2-5	TGTGCCAGTAGCCTAGACAGGGGTCGTGAGACCCAGTACTTC	CASSLDRGRETQYF
NA	TRBD1	TRBV11-2	TRBJ1-3	TGTGCCAGCAGCTTAGATAGCGGGACAGGGAACTCTGGAAACACCATATATTTT	CASSLDSGTGNSGNTIYF
once	NA	TRBV7-2	TRBJ2-1	TGTGCCAGCAGCGAAGGGAGGAACTTAGCAAACTCCTACAATGAGCAGTTCTTC	CASSEGRNLANSYNEQFF
NA	NA	TRBV19	TRBJ1-2	TGTGCCAGTAGTATGGTTATGGGCCGTCCCAACTATGGCTACACCTTC	CASSMVMGRPNYGYTF
NA	TRBD1	TRBV6-5	TRBJ1-5	TGTGCCAGCAGTCCAGGGGGAAGCAATCAGCCCCAGCATTTT	CASSPGGSNQPQHF
NA	TRBD1	TRBV2	TRBJ1-5	TGTGCCAGCAGTGGAGGGGGACAGGGTTGCAATCAGCCCCAGCATTTT	CASSGGGQGCNQPQHF
once	TRBD1	TRBV11-2	TRBJ1-4	TGTGCCAGCAGCTTCAAGGGACAGACCCCTGAAAAACTGTTTTTT	CASSFKGQTPEKLFF
NA	NA	TRBV28	TRBJ2-1	TGTGCCAGCAGTTCAGGGGGAGGAAGTGAGCAGTTCTTC	CASSSGGGSEQFF
NA	TRBD1	TRBV5-8	TRBJ2-3	TGTGCCAGCAGCGTAGACAGGGGTGTTTGCACAGATACGCAGTATTTT	CASSVDRGVCTDTQYF
NA	NA	TRBV5-1	TRBJ2-1	TGCGCCAGCAGCCGTCGACTAAATGAGCAGTTCTTC	CASSRRLNEQFF
NA	NA	TRBV11-2	TRBJ2-5	TGTGCCAGCAGCGCCCGGGACTCATCCGAGACCCAGTACTTC	CASSARDSSETQYF
NA	NA	TRBV27	TRBJ1-1	TGTGCCAGCAGTCCCATGGGGGCGATCACTGAAGCTTTCTTT	CASSPMGAITEAFF
NA	TRBD2	TRBV28	TRBJ2-3	TGTGCCAGCAGTTTATGCTCGGCGGGAGAGCACTACACAGATACGCAGTATTTT	CASSLCSAGEHYTDTQYF
NA	TRBD2	TRBV18	TRBJ2-3	TGTGCCAGCTCACCATACACTAGCGGGGGGGCCTCCACAGATACGCAGTATTTT	CASSPYTSGGASTDTQYF
NA	TRBD1	TRBV6-6	TRBJ1-5	TGTGCCAGCAGGCCTCGACAGGGGGGAAATCAGCCCCAGCATTTT	CASRPRQGGNQPQHF
NA	NA	TRBV4-1	TRBJ1-6	TGCGCCAGCAGCCAAGATCCGGGGTTCTATAATTCACCCCTCCACTTT	CASSQDPGFYNSPLHF
NA	NA	TRBV18	TRBJ1-6	TGTGCCAGCTCATCCCAGGGGAATTCCCCCCTCCACTTT	CASSSQGNSPLHF
NA	NA	TRBV29-1	TRBJ2-5	TGCAGCGTTTGGGGTTCGTGGGAGCTTAGAGAGACCCAGTACTTC	CSVWGSWELRETQYF
NA	TRBD2	TRBV9	TRBJ2-1	TGTGCCAGCAGCGTAGCGGCGGGGGGAGAGTACAATGAGCAGTTCTTC	CASSVAAGGEYNEQFF
NA	NA	TRBV6-1	TRBJ1-5	TGTGCCAGCAGTGAAAAGACGGAGAATCAGCCCCAGCATTTT	CASSEKTENQPQHF
NA	TRBD1	TRBV29-1	TRBJ2-7	TGCAGCGTTGATAGGTTGTGGCAGGGGGCCTACGAGCAGTACTTC	CSVDRLWQGAYEQYF
once	NA	TRBV11-2	TRBJ1-2	TGTGCCAGCAGCTTAGAACGGGAACATGGAATGTATGGCTACACCTTC	CASSLEREHGMYGYTF
NA	NA	TRBV4-3	TRBJ1-2	TGCGCCAGCAGCCAAGATGGTTGGATGTCAGGCGGAGGCTATGGCTACACCTTC	CASSQDGWMSGGGYGYTF
NA	TRBD1	TRBV28	TRBJ1-5	TGTGCCAGCAGAGAAGGACAGGTCAATCAGCCCCAGCATTTT	CASREGQVNQPQHF
NA	TRBD1	TRBV7-9	TRBJ1-3	TGTGCCAGCAGCTGGGACAGGGCCTCATCTGGAAACACCATATATTTT	CASSWDRASSGNTIYF
NA	NA	TRBV5-5	TRBJ1-2	TGTGCCAGCAGCGTACAGAGACGTGGGGGCAACTATGGCTACACCTTC	CASSVQRRGGNYGYTF
NA	NA	TRBV29-1	TRBJ2-7	TGCAGCGTTCGCCTGGGGCAGACTTTAAAGCAGTACTTC	CSVRLGQTLKQYF